The 19 T cell receptor beta chains reported below all come from one sample, sequenced in a study of T cell responses to AZD1222 COVID-19 vaccine. Repertoires were generated with immunoSEQ multiplex PCR, while TCRdb's copy carries only in-frame clones and drops some. The sample lists about 150,000 clones, roughly nine tenths seen once, with about 7% in the top ten. The source material was peripheral blood, sampled after recovery from COVID-19. These receptors originate from an adult who had recovered from COVID-19.

V is TRBV29-1 and J is TRBJ1-1; TRBD1 might be the D (5 bases). The V and J ends lost 5 bases and 4 bases respectively, with 8 bases between them. The CDR3 is 11 residues long. Germline CDR1 SQVTM, CDR2 ANQGSEA. Written as DNA, the CDR3 is TGCAGCGTTCCGGGGGTCACTGAAGCTTTCTTT. Its protein product is CSVPGVTEAFF.

The V gene is TRBV5-1, the J gene TRBJ1-3; D remains unclear. Trimming removed 3 bases from V and 0 bases from J, with 4 bases in between. Germline CDR1 is SGHRS and CDR2 is YFSETQ. The CDR3 has 13 residues. DNA for the CDR3: TGCGCCAGCAGCTCCCGCTCTGGAAACACCATATATTTT. It is translated as CASSSRSGNTIYF.

The rearrangement uses TRBV5-6 and TRBJ1-2; TRBD1 is a possible D gene (5 bases). CDR3 length: 14 residues. Trimming stripped 0 bases from V and 5 bases from J, with 11 bases between. Per germline, CDR1 SGHDT and CDR2 YYEEEE. This CDR3 reads CASSLGQGAYGYTF. CDR3 nucleotide sequence: TGTGCCAGCAGCTTGGGGCAGGGAGCATATGGCTACACCTTC.

The sample holds one count of this clone. This chain uses TRBV28 with TRBJ2-1; D is unclear. Germline V gene lookup returns CDR1 MDHEN and CDR2 SYDVKM. The CDR3 loop spans 15 amino acids. Between the trimmed V and J ends, which lost 5 bases and 0 bases, there was a span of 11 bases. CDR3: CASSPLTGSYNEQFF. CDR3 nucleotides: TGTGCCAGCAGTCCCCTTACTGGCTCCTACAATGAGCAGTTCTTC. Looking up the rest from reference TRBV28 and TRBJ2-1 gives the full variable domain: DVKVTQSSRYLVKRTGEKVFLECVQDMDHENMFWYRQDPGLGLRLIYFSYDVKMKEKGDIPEGYSVSREKKERFSLILESASTNQTSMYLCASSPLTGSYNEQFFGPGTRLTVL.

J is TRBJ1-4 and V is TRBV19; D call uncertain. Trimming cost V 1 base and J 2 bases, with 11 bases left between them. Germline CDR1 and CDR2: LNHDA and SQIVND (reference sequence). The CDR3 runs to 16 residues. In DNA form, the CDR3 reads TGTGCCAGTAGTATAGGGGCGGCGGGGACTAATGAAAAACTGTTTTTT. The encoded protein is CASSIGAAGTNEKLFF.

V and J are TRBV5-4 and TRBJ2-5; D is unclear. V lost 0 bases and J lost 7, with 16 bases in between. Germline V lookup: CDR1 SGHNT, CDR2 YYREEE (reference sequence). The CDR3 is made up of 15 amino acids. The CDR3 here is CASSLVSDSPGTQYF. The CDR3 nucleotides read TGTGCCAGCAGCTTGGTCTCCGACTCTCCGGGGACCCAGTACTTC.

This chain uses TRBV19 with TRBJ1-1; TRBD1 agrees at 7 bases. Germline V gene data show CDR1 as LNHDA and CDR2 as SQIVND (reference sequence). J was trimmed by 6 bases and V by 4 bases; bases with no gene match: 8. CDR3 length equals 14 residues. The CDR3 sequence: CASSTRDRGPEAFF. The CDR3 nucleotides read TGTGCCAGTAGTACGCGGGACAGAGGCCCTGAAGCTTTCTTT.

This clone was seen just once. V usage is TRBV5-1 and J usage is TRBJ2-7; 10 nucleotides agree with TRBD2. CDR3 size: 15 residues. The V gene end was trimmed by 2 bases and the J gene end by 2 bases; junction bases not matched to a gene: 4. The germline V gene encodes CDR1 SGHRS and CDR2 YFSETQ. The CDR3 reads CASSLGSGGPYEQYF. CDR3 bases: TGCGCCAGCAGCTTAGGTAGCGGGGGGCCCTACGAGCAGTACTTC.

The chain couples TRBV7-6 to TRBJ2-5, with D perhaps matching TRBD2 (6 bases). The CDR3 is 15 residues long. Germline loops: CDR1 SGHVS, CDR2 FNYEAQ. Trimming left V 1 base short and J 7 bases short, with 16 bases between. CDR3 amino acids: CASSLGTGEGGTQYF. CDR3 sequence (DNA): TGTGCCAGCAGCTTAGGGACGGGGGAAGGAGGGACCCAGTACTTC.

This chain connects TRBV2 to TRBJ2-7; D unclear. The CDR3 covers 14 residues. With 5 bases removed from V and 4 bases from J, the gap between germline ends came to 15 bases. The V gene's germline CDR1 is SNHLY and CDR2 FYNNEI. The CDR3 DNA is TGTGCCAGCAGTTCGACTGCCTCCGGATACGAGCAGTACTTC. This gives the protein CASSSTASGYEQYF.

CDR3 loop: CASSLSIRAGLDGYTF. CDR3 nucleotide sequence: TGTGCCAGCAGCTTATCCATAAGGGCAGGGTTGGATGGCTACACCTTC. This chain joins TRBV7-2 and TRBJ1-2; a weak D match, TRBD1 (5 bases). Trimming left V 2 bases short and J 6 bases short, with 19 bases between. Germline assignment: CDR1 SGHTA and CDR2 FQGNSA. The length of the CDR3 is 16 residues.

The chain employs TRBV19 and TRBJ1-1; 9 nucleotides align to TRBD1. V lost 6 bases to trimming and J lost 2 bases; unmatched junction nucleotides: 4. Germline-derived CDR1 and CDR2 are LNHDA and SQIVND (reference sequence). The CDR3 length is 14 residues. The CDR3 DNA sequence: TGTGCCAGTAGCCCACAGGGGGCCAACACTGAAGCTTTCTTT. Translation: CASSPQGANTEAFF.

The chain links TRBV5-4 to TRBJ1-2, with 8 bases matching TRBD1. The CDR3 consists of 15 residues. CDR1 SGHNT and CDR2 YYREEE come from the germline V gene (reference sequence). The V segment lost 6 bases and the J segment 4 bases; nucleotides outside the gene matches: 11. This CDR3 reads CASTTSQGGTYGYTF. Written as DNA, the CDR3 is TGTGCCAGCACCACCTCACAGGGGGGAACCTATGGCTACACCTTC. Full variable domain (rest looked up from reference TRBV5-4 and TRBJ1-2): ETGVTQSPTHLIKTRGQQVTLRCSSQSGHNTVSWYQQALGQGPQFIFQYYREEENGRGNFPPRFSGLQFPNYSSELNVNALELDDSALYLCASTTSQGGTYGYTFGSGTRLTVV.

Comments on this clone: This sample includes further DNA sequences coding for the same CDR3. V is TRBV6-2 or TRBV6-3 and J is TRBJ1-3; D unclear. This CDR3 comprises 14 residues. V was cut by 0 bases and J by 1 base, with 4 bases left in between. The germline gives CDR1 MNHEY, CDR2 SVGEGT. The CDR3 coding sequence is TGTGCCAGCAGTTACTCGGGATCTGGAAACACCATATATTTT. Translated, it gives CASSYSGSGNTIYF.

V is TRBV4-1 and J is TRBJ2-7, with TRBD1 matching 9 bases. V trimming: 0 bases; J trimming: 7 bases; junction bases outside the gene matches: 10. This CDR3 is 16 amino acids long. The V gene's germline CDR1 is MGHRA and CDR2 YSYEKL. DNA for the CDR3: TGCGCCAGCAGCCAAGATCTAGGGACAGGGCGGCGTGAGCAGTACTTC. Its protein is CASSQDLGTGRREQYF.

This clone occurred once. The V and J genes are TRBV3-1 (or the pseudogene TRBV3-2) and TRBJ1-2; a possible D gene is TRBD1 (6 bases). The CDR3 contains 15 residues. V gave up 0 bases and J gave up 0 bases, with 8 bases separating them. In germline, CDR1 is LGHDT, CDR2 YNNKEL (reference sequence). The CDR3 loop is CASSQDGGSNYGYTF. The CDR3 DNA is TGTGCCAGCAGCCAAGACGGGGGCTCTAACTATGGCTACACCTTC.

The chain uses TRBV29-1 and TRBJ1-5; 10 positions match TRBD1. CDR1 is SQVTM, CDR2 ANQGSEA, per germline. Trimming took 6 bases from V and 7 from J; bases not matched to a gene: 6. This CDR3 spans 13 amino acids. CDR3 sequence: CSVGTGAQQPQHF. CDR3 nucleotide sequence: TGCAGCGTGGGGACAGGGGCCCAACAGCCCCAGCATTTT.

The rearrangement joins TRBV9 to TRBJ1-3, with D possibly TRBD1 on 5 matching bases. The CDR3 is made up of 15 amino acids. Germline CDR1 and CDR2: SGDLS and YYNGEE. V was clipped by 4 bases and J by 4 bases, with 15 bases between them. Here the CDR3 DNA reads TGTGCCAGCAGCCTTGCGGGGGGTTCAGGAAACACCATATATTTT. Its translation is CASSLAGGSGNTIYF.

This clone was found once. The V gene is TRBV5-1, the J gene TRBJ2-3, with 9 bases lining up with TRBD2. Germline-derived CDR1 and CDR2 are SGHRS and YFSETQ. The CDR3 length is 14 residues. V trimming: 3 bases; J trimming: 6 bases; junction bases outside the gene matches: 5. This CDR3 is CASSSEGLADTQYF. CDR3 sequence (DNA): TGCGCCAGCAGCTCCGAAGGACTAGCGGATACGCAGTATTTT.